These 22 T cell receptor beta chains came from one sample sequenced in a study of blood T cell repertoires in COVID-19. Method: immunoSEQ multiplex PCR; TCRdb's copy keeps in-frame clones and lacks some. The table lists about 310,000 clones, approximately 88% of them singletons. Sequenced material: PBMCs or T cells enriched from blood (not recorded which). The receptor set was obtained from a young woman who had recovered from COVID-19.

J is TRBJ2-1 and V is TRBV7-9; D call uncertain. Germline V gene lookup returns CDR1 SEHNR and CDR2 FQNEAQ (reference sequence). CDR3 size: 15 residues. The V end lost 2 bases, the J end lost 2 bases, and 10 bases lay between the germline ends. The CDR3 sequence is CASSLLKAAYNEQFF. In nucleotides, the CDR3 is TGTGCCAGCAGCTTATTGAAGGCGGCCTACAATGAGCAGTTCTTC.

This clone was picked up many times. For the CDR3, the DNA is TGTGCCAGCAGTTACCCCCGCCCCGGGGGCAATCAGCCCCAGCATTTT. Amino acids: CASSYPRPGGNQPQHF. The V call is TRBV6-2 or TRBV6-3, the J call TRBJ1-5; no definite D call. Trimming pared 2 bases from V and 2 bases from J, leaving 13 bases between. CDR3 size: 16 residues. Per the germline V gene, CDR1 is MNHEY and CDR2 is SVGEGT.

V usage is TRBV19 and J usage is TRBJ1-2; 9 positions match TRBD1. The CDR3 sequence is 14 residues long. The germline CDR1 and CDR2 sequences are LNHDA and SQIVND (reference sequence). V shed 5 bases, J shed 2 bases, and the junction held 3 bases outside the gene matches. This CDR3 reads CASSATGGNYGYTF. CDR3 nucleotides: TGTGCCAGTAGTGCGACAGGGGGAAACTATGGCTACACCTTC.

The CDR3 reads CASSDIISTGELFF. The CDR3, as DNA: TGTGCCAGCAGTGATATTATCAGTACCGGGGAGCTGTTTTTT. The gene calls are TRBV2 and TRBJ2-2; no clear D. Germline V gene data show CDR1 as SNHLY and CDR2 as FYNNEI. This CDR3 spans 14 amino acids. V lost 3 bases and J lost 5, with 10 bases in between.

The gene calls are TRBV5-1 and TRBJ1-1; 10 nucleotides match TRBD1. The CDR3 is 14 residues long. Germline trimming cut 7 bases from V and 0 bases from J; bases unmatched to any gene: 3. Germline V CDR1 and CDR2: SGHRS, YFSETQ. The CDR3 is CASGQGDMNTEAFF. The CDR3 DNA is TGCGCCAGCGGACAGGGGGACATGAACACTGAAGCTTTCTTT.

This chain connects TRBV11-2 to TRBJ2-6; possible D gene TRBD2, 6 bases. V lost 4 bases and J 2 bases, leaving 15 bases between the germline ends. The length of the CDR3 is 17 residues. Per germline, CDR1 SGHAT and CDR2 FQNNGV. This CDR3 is CASSYPLGGAGANVLTF. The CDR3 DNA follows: TGTGCCAGCAGCTACCCCCTCGGGGGAGCTGGGGCCAACGTCCTGACTTTC.

This CDR3 reads CASSLEPYRAGGNNEQFF. The CDR3 DNA sequence: TGTGCCAGCAGCTTAGAGCCCTATAGAGCGGGAGGTAACAATGAGCAGTTCTTC. J is TRBJ2-1 and V is TRBV7-3; the match to TRBD2 covers 9 bases. V was clipped by 2 bases and J by 5 bases; unmatched bases: 13. The germline CDR1 and CDR2 sequences are SGHTA and FQGTGA. The CDR3 spans 18 residues.

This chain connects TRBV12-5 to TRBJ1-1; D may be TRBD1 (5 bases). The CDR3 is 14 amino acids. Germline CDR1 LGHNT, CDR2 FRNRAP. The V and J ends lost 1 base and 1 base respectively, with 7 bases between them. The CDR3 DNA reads TGTGCTAGTGGTTTGGGGCAGGGGAACACTGAAGCTTTCTTT. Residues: CASGLGQGNTEAFF.

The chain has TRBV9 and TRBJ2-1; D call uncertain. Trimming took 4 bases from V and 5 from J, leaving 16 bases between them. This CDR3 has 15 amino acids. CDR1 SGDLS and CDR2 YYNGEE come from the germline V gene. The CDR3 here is CASSSRRQDNNEQFF. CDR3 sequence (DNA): TGTGCCAGCAGCTCAAGGCGGCAAGATAACAATGAGCAGTTCTTC.

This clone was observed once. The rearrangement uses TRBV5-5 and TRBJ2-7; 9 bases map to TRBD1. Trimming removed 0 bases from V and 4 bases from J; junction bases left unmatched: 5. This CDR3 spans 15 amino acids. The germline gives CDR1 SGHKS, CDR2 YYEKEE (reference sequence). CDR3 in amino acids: CASSLAATGGYEQYF. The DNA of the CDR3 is TGTGCCAGCAGCTTGGCCGCGACAGGGGGGTACGAGCAGTACTTC.

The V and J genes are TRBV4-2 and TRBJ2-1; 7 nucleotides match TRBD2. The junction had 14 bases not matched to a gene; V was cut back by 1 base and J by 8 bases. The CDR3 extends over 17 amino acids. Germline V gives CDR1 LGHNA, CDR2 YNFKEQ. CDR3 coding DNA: TGTGCCAGCAGCCAAGCTGGGAGACTAGCCCTTAAATATGAGCAGTTCTTC. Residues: CASSQAGRLALKYEQFF.

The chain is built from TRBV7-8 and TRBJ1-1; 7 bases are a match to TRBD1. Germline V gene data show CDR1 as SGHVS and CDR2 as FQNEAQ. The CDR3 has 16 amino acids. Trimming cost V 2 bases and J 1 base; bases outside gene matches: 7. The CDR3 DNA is TGTGCCAGCAGCTTACCTCCCCGGACAGGGAACACTGAAGCTTTCTTT. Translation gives CASSLPPRTGNTEAFF.

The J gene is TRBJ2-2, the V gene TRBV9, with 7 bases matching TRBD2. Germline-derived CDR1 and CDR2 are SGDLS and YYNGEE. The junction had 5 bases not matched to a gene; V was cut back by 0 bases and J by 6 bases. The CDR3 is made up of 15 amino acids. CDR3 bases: TGTGCCAGCAGCGTAGACCCAGCGGGGTCCGGGGAGCTGTTTTTT. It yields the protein CASSVDPAGSGELFF.

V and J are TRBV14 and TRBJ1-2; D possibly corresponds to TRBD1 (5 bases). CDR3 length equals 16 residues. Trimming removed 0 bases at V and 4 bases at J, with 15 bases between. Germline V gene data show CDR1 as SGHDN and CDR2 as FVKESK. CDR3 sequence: CASSQDRRWDFYGYTF. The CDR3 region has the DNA TGTGCCAGCAGCCAAGATCGTAGGTGGGACTTCTATGGCTACACCTTC.

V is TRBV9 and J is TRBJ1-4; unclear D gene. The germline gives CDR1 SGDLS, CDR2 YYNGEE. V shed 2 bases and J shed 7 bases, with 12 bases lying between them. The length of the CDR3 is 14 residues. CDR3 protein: CASSVRTGSEKLFF. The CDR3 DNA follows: TGTGCCAGCAGCGTTAGGACGGGGAGTGAAAAACTGTTTTTT.

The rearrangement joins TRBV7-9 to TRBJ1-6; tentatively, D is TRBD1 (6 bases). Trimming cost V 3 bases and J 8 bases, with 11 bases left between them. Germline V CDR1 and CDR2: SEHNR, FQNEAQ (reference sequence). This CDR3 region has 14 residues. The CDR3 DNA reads TGTGCCAGCAGCTTTACAGGGAGCGATTCACCCCTCCACTTT. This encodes CASSFTGSDSPLHF.

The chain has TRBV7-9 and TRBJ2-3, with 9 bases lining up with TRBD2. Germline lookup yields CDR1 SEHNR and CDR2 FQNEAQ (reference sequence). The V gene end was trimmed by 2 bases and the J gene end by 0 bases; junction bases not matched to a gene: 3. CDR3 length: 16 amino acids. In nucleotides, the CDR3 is TGTGCCAGCAGCTTATTAGCGGGAGAGAGCACAGATACGCAGTATTTT. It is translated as CASSLLAGESTDTQYF.

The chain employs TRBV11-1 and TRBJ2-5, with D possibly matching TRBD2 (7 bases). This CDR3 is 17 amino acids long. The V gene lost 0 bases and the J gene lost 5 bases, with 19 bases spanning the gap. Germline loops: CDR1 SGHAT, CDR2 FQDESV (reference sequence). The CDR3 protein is CASSLARLRGRTETQYF. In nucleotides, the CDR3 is TGTGCCAGCAGCTTAGCGAGGCTGCGGGGGCGGACGGAGACCCAGTACTTC.

CDR3 amino acids: CASRDTANQPQHF. CDR3 DNA sequence: TGTGCCAGCAGGGACACGGCAAATCAGCCCCAGCATTTT. This chain uses TRBV6-5 with TRBJ1-5; maybe TRBD1 (5 bases). Germline V gene lookup returns CDR1 MNHEY and CDR2 SVGAGI. There are 13 residues in the CDR3. V shed 6 bases and J shed 4 bases, with 10 bases lying between them.

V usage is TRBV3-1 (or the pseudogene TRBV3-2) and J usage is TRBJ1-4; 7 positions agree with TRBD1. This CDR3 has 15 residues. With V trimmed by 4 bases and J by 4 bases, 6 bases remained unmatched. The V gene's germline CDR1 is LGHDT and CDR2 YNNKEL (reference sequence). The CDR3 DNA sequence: TGTGCCAGCAGCCCTCCCCCAGGGGGTAATGAAAAACTGTTTTTT. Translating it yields CASSPPPGGNEKLFF.

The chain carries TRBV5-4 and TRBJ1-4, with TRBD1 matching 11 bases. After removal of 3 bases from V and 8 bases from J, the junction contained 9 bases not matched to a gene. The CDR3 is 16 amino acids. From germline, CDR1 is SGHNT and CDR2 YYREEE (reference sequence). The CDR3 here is CASSSPRTGGREKLFF. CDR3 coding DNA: TGTGCCAGCAGCTCACCTAGGACAGGGGGCCGCGAAAAACTGTTTTTT. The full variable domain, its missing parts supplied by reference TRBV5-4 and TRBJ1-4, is ETGVTQSPTHLIKTRGQQVTLRCSSQSGHNTVSWYQQALGQGPQFIFQYYREEENGRGNFPPRFSGLQFPNYSSELNVNALELDDSALYLCASSSPRTGGREKLFFGSGTQLSVL.

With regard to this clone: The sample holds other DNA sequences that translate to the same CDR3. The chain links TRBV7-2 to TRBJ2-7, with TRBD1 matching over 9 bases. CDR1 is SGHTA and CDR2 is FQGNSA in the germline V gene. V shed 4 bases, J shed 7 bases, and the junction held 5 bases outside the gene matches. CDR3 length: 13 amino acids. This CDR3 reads CASSSDRGHEQYF. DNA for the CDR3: TGTGCCAGCAGCTCGGACAGGGGACATGAGCAGTACTTC. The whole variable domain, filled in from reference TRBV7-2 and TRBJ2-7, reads GAGVSQSPSNKVTEKGKDVELRCDPISGHTALYWYRQSLGQGLEFLIYFQGNSAPDKSGLPSDRFSAERTGGSVSTLTIQRTQQEDSAVYLCASSSDRGHEQYFGPGTRLTVT.